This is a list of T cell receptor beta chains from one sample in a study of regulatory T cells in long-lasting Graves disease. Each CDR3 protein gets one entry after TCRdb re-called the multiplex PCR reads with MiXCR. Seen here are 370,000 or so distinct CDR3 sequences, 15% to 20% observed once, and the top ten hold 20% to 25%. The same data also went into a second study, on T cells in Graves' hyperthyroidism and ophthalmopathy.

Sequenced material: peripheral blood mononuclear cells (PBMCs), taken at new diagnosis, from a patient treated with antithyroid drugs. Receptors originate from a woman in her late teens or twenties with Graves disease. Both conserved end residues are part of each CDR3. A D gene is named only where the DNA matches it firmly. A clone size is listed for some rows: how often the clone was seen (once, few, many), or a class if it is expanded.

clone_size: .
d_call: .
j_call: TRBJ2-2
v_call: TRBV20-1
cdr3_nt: TGCAGTGCTAGGACGAACACCGGGGAGCTGTTTTTT
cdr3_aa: CSARTNTGELFF

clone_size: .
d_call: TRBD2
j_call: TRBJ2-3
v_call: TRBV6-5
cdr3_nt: TGTGCCAGCAGTTACACTAGCGGGTCCACGCAGTATTTT
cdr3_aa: CASSYTSGSTQYF

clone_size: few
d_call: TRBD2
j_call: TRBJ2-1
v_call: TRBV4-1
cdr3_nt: TGCGCCAGCATCCAAACCCGCGGGGGGGCACACAATGAGCAGTTCTTC
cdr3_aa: CASIQTRGGAHNEQFF

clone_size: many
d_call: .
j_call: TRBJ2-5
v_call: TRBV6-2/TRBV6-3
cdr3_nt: TGTGCCAGCAGTGAAATTTCAACGGGATTCCAAGAGACCCAGTACTTC
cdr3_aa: CASSEISTGFQETQYF

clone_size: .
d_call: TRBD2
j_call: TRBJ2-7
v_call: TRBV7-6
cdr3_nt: TGTGCCAGCAGCTTAGCGCCAGCGGGGGGCCACTACGAGCAGTACTTC
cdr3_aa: CASSLAPAGGHYEQYF

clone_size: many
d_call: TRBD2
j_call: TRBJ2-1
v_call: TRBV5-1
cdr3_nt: TGCGCCAGCAGCTTGGCCAGGCTAGCGGCATACAATGAGCAGTTCTTC
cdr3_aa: CASSLARLAAYNEQFF

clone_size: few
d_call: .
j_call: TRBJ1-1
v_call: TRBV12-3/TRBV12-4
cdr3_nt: TGTGCCAGCAGCATCCTGATCAACACTGAAGCTTTCTTT
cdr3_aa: CASSILINTEAFF

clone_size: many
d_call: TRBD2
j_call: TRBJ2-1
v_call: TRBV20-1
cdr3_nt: TGCAGTGCTACCCGTGGTAGCGGGTCCTACAATGAGCAGTTCTTC
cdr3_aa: CSATRGSGSYNEQFF

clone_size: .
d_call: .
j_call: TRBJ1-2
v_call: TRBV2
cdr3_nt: TGTGCCAGCACCTCTGGGGGAGAATATGGCTACACCTTC
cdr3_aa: CASTSGGEYGYTF

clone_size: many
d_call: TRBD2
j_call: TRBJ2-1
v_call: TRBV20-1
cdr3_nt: TGCAGTGCTAGAGACTCCGGACTAGCGGGGGGCCACAATGAGCAGTTCTTC
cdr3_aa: CSARDSGLAGGHNEQFF

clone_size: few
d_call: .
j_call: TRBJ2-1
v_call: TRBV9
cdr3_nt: TGTGCCAGCAGCTCTCCTGGCCGGATACCACCTTTGTCCCAACGAATACCCAATGAGCAGTTCTTC
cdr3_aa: CASSSPGRIPPLSQRIPNEQFF

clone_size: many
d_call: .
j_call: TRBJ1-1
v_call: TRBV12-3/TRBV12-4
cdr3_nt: TGTGCCAGCAGCCAGGGAGGGGGGCACACTGAAGCTTTCTTT
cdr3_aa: CASSQGGGHTEAFF

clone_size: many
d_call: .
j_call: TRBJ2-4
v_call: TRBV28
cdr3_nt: TGTGCCAGCACCCCGTGGGACATTGAAGCCAAAAACATTCAGTACTTC
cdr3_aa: CASTPWDIEAKNIQYF

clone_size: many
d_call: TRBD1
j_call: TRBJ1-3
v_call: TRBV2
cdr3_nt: TGTGCCAGCAGTCATGGACAGGGGGCGAGCTCTGGAAACACCATATATTTT
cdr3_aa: CASSHGQGASSGNTIYF

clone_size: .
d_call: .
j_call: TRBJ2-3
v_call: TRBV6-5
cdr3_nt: TGTGCCAGCAGTTACGGGCCCCACACAGATACGCAGTATTTT
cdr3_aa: CASSYGPHTDTQYF

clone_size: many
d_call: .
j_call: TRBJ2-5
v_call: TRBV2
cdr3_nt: TGTGCCAGCAGCTATCAGACAGCGCGCGAGACCCAGTACTTC
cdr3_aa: CASSYQTARETQYF

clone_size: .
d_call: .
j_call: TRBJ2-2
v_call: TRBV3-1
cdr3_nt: TGTGCCAGCAGCCAAGTACTGCTTTCCCGCACCGGGGAGCTGTTTTTT
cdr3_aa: CASSQVLLSRTGELFF

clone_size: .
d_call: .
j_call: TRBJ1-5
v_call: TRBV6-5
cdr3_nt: TGTGCCAGCAGTTACTTGGAGGGAAGGAATCAGCCCCAGCATTTT
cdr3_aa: CASSYLEGRNQPQHF

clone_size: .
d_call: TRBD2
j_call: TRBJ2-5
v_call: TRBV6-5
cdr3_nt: TGTGCCAGCAGTTACTCGAAACGGCGGGGGGGTATGGAGACCCAGTACTTC
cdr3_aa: CASSYSKRRGGMETQYF

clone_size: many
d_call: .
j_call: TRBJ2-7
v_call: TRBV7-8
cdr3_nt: TGTGCCAGCAGCTTTCGATCGGAAGGGGTCTACGAGCAGTACTTC
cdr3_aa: CASSFRSEGVYEQYF

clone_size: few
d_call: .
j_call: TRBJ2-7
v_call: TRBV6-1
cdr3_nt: TGTGCCAGCAGTGAATCGGGAACCTACGAGCAGTACTTC
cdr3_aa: CASSESGTYEQYF

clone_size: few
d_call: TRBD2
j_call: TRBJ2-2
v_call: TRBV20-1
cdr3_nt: TGCAGTGCTAGAGATCCCAGCGGGATGGCCACCGGGGAGCTGTTTTTT
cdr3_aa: CSARDPSGMATGELFF

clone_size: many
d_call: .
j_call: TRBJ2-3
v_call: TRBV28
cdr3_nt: TGTGCCAGCCTTGAAAACACAGATACGCAGTATTTT
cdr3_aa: CASLENTDTQYF

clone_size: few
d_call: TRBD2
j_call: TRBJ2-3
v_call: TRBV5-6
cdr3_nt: TGTGCCAGCAGCCTGGGACTAGCGGGAGGGGCAGATACGCAGTATTTT
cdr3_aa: CASSLGLAGGADTQYF

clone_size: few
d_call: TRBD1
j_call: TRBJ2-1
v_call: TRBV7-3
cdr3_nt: TGTGCCAGCAGTCGGACAGGGGGCTTTGATGAGCAGTTCTTC
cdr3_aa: CASSRTGGFDEQFF

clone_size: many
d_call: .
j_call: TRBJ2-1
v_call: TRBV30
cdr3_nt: TGTGCCTGGAGTTATGGGAGATACAATGAGCAGTTCTTC
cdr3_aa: CAWSYGRYNEQFF

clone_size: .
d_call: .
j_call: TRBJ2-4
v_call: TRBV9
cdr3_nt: TGTGCCAGCAGCGACGCCCGGGACCCGGTAGCCAAAAACATTCAGTACTTC
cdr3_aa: CASSDARDPVAKNIQYF

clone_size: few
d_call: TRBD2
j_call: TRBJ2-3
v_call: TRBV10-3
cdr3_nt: TGTGCCATCGCCCGGACTAGCGGGAGGGGGGCAGATACGCAGTATTTT
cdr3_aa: CAIARTSGRGADTQYF

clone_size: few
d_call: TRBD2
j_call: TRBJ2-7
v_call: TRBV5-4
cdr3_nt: TGTGCCAGCAGCTTGGATACCTTATTAGCGGGAGGGGCCGAGCAGTACTTC
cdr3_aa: CASSLDTLLAGGAEQYF

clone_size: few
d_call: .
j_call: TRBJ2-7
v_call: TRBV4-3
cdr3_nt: TGCGCCAGCAGCCAAGGGGGGGCGACAGGGTTCTACGAGCAGTACTTC
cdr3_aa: CASSQGGATGFYEQYF

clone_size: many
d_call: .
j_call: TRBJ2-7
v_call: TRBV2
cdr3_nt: TGTGCCAGCAGTGACGAGGGAGGAGCATACGAGCAGTACTTC
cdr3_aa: CASSDEGGAYEQYF

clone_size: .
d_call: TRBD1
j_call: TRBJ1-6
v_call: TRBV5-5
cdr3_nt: TGTGCCAGCAGCGCCGGACAGGGAGTGGGTAATTCACCCCTCCACTTT
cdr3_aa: CASSAGQGVGNSPLHF

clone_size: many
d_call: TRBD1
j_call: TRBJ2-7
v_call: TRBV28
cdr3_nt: TGTGCCAGCAGTCCGACGACAGGGTTTTACTCCGAGCAGTACTTC
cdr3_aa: CASSPTTGFYSEQYF